These T cell receptor beta chains were read from a single sample in a study of shared T cell receptors in the human thymus. Using immunoSEQ multiplex PCR, the repertoire was profiled, and TCRdb retains in-frame clones only, with some absent. The sample yields about 610,000 clones, approximately 88% seen once. The data were also submitted as part of a second study, on human thymus T cells.

Sequenced input: thymocytes. The receptors come from a boy under two years old with a congenital heart defect. Both conserved end residues are part of each CDR3. The D gene is left open where the match is weak. Where a row states a size, it is once, few, many or the class of an expanded clone; other rows omit it.

V: TRBV14; D: TRBD2; size: few; J: TRBJ2-3; DNA: TGTGCCAGCAGCCAAGATCGAGGCGCGGGAGGAAGCACAGATACGCAGTATTTT; CDR3: CASSQDRGAGGSTDTQYF
V: TRBV2; D: TRBD2; size: NA; J: TRBJ2-3; DNA: TGTGCCAGCAGTGAAATCCCACTAGCGGAGCCTCCCACAGATACGCAGTATTTT; CDR3: CASSEIPLAEPPTDTQYF
V: TRBV5-1; D: NA; size: NA; J: TRBJ2-1; DNA: TGCGCCAGCAGCTTGGGGGGGCCGGACAATGAGCAGTTCTTC; CDR3: CASSLGGPDNEQFF
V: TRBV6-5; D: NA; size: NA; J: TRBJ2-3; DNA: TGTGCCAGCAGTTACTCGGAGGTTGCAGATACGCAGTATTTT; CDR3: CASSYSEVADTQYF
V: TRBV27; D: TRBD2; size: NA; J: TRBJ2-3; DNA: TGTGCCAGCAGTCCAAGACTAGCGGGAGGGCCACGGGCAGATACGCAGTATTTT; CDR3: CASSPRLAGGPRADTQYF
V: TRBV11-2; D: NA; size: NA; J: TRBJ2-1; DNA: TGTGCCAGCAGCCTCTGCGCAGAGGGAGAGGTCACCTACAATGAGCAGTTCTTC; CDR3: CASSLCAEGEVTYNEQFF
V: TRBV27; D: TRBD2; size: NA; J: TRBJ2-5; DNA: TGTGCCAGCAGTTTATCGGGCGGGAGTCTACGGGAGACCCAGTACTTC; CDR3: CASSLSGGSLRETQYF
V: TRBV10-1; D: TRBD1; size: NA; J: TRBJ1-4; DNA: TGCGCCAGCAGCCAGAGCTCGGACAGGGGGCTACGGGCTAATGAAAAACTGTTTTTT; CDR3: CASSQSSDRGLRANEKLFF
V: TRBV9; D: TRBD1; size: few; J: TRBJ1-2; DNA: TGTGCCAGCAGCCACAGGGGGTCCTATGGCTACACCTTC; CDR3: CASSHRGSYGYTF
V: TRBV11-2; D: NA; size: NA; J: TRBJ2-3; DNA: TGTGCCAGCAGCTTAGAACAGCGGGTGGTAGAAGATACGCAGTATTTT; CDR3: CASSLEQRVVEDTQYF
V: TRBV9; D: NA; size: NA; J: TRBJ2-2; DNA: TGTGCCAGCAGCGGCGGCTTCAGTACTCGTTCCGGGGAGCTGTTTTTT; CDR3: CASSGGFSTRSGELFF
V: TRBV29-1; D: NA; size: NA; J: TRBJ1-3; DNA: TGCAGCGTTGAAGGGTCGATGGCAGGAAACACCATATATTTT; CDR3: CSVEGSMAGNTIYF
V: TRBV18; D: NA; size: few; J: TRBJ1-5; DNA: TGTGCCAGCTCATCCACAGGGCATCAGCCCCAGCATTTT; CDR3: CASSSTGHQPQHF
V: TRBV21-1; D: NA; size: NA; J: TRBJ2-3; DNA: TGTGCCAGCAGCCGAGAAGGGGGGGGCACAGATACGCAGTATTTT; CDR3: CASSREGGGTDTQYF
V: TRBV27; D: NA; size: NA; J: TRBJ2-3; DNA: TGTGCCAGCAGAAGTTCTCTACTTGGCACAGATACGCAGTATTTT; CDR3: CASRSSLLGTDTQYF
V: TRBV2; D: TRBD2; size: NA; J: TRBJ2-5; DNA: TGTGCCAGCAAAGGGACTAGCGCCACCCGCCCAGAGACCCAGTACTTC; CDR3: CASKGTSATRPETQYF
V: TRBV6-6; D: TRBD1; size: NA; J: TRBJ2-7; DNA: TGTGCCAGCAGCCATCCCAGGGAAGGGGGCGCCGAGCAGTACTTC; CDR3: CASSHPREGGAEQYF
V: TRBV11-2; D: TRBD2; size: NA; J: TRBJ2-3; DNA: TGTGCCAGCAGCTTAGAGACTAGCGGTGCAGATACGCAGTATTTT; CDR3: CASSLETSGADTQYF
V: TRBV7-9; D: TRBD1; size: NA; J: TRBJ2-2; DNA: TGTGCCAGCAGCTTAGGGGCCAGGGGGCGCGTCACCGGGGAGCTGTTTTTT; CDR3: CASSLGARGRVTGELFF
V: TRBV5-6; D: TRBD2; size: NA; J: TRBJ2-2; DNA: TGTGCCAGCAGCTTGGGGCCGGGACTAGCGGGACCCACCGGGGAGCTGTTTTTT; CDR3: CASSLGPGLAGPTGELFF
V: TRBV4-2; D: TRBD2; size: NA; J: TRBJ2-3; DNA: TGTGCCAGCAGCCAAGAGCGGGAGGGCCCCACAGATACGCAGTATTTT; CDR3: CASSQEREGPTDTQYF
V: TRBV5-1; D: TRBD1; size: NA; J: TRBJ2-1; DNA: TGCGCCAGCAGCCCGACAGGGGGTGGTGGGGAAGGCTCCTACAATGAGCAGTTCTTC; CDR3: CASSPTGGGGEGSYNEQFF
V: TRBV6-6; D: NA; size: NA; J: TRBJ2-3; DNA: TGTGCCAGCAGTTACCCGACAGGTAGCACAGATACGCAGTATTTT; CDR3: CASSYPTGSTDTQYF
V: TRBV7-9; D: TRBD1; size: NA; J: TRBJ2-7; DNA: TGTGCCAGCAGCCACGGGACAGGGGACGGGCAGTACTTC; CDR3: CASSHGTGDGQYF
V: TRBV12-5; D: NA; size: NA; J: TRBJ2-6; DNA: TGTGCTAGTGGTTTGATCGGGGACTCTGGGGCCAACGTCCTGACTTTC; CDR3: CASGLIGDSGANVLTF
V: TRBV15; D: TRBD2; size: NA; J: TRBJ2-7; DNA: TGTGCCACCAGCAGAGAGGATGGCGGGAGAGCCTACGAGCAGTACTTC; CDR3: CATSREDGGRAYEQYF
V: TRBV7-2; D: TRBD2; size: NA; J: TRBJ2-3; DNA: TGTGCCAGCAGCCTCACTGGGACTAGAGGGGTCACAGATACGCAGTATTTT; CDR3: CASSLTGTRGVTDTQYF
V: TRBV5-1; D: NA; size: NA; J: TRBJ2-3; DNA: TGCGCCAGCAGCTTGGGAGGCGGTGGTTCATGGGATACGCAGTATTTT; CDR3: CASSLGGGGSWDTQYF
V: TRBV7-6; D: NA; size: NA; J: TRBJ2-1; DNA: TGTGCCAGCAGCCCTAAACGGGGGAGCTCCTACAATGAGCAGTTCTTC; CDR3: CASSPKRGSSYNEQFF
V: TRBV4-3; D: NA; size: NA; J: TRBJ2-7; DNA: TGCGCCAGCAGCCAAGTTAGGGGCTACGAGCAGTACTTC; CDR3: CASSQVRGYEQYF
V: TRBV20-1; D: TRBD1; size: NA; J: TRBJ1-1; DNA: TGCAGTCCGACAGGGAGGACTGAAGCTTTCTTT; CDR3: CSPTGRTEAFF
V: TRBV27; D: TRBD1; size: NA; J: TRBJ2-2; DNA: TGTGCCAGCAGTCCCGGGGGACAGGGGGCGTCCGGGGAGCTGTTTTTT; CDR3: CASSPGGQGASGELFF
V: TRBV7-9; D: TRBD1; size: NA; J: TRBJ2-5; DNA: TGTGCCAGCAGCCGCGGACAGGAGGACCAAGAGACCCAGTACTTC; CDR3: CASSRGQEDQETQYF
V: TRBV4-3; D: NA; size: few; J: TRBJ1-2; DNA: TGCGCCAGCAGCCAAGATACCCATAAACGACAAGACTATGGCTACACCTTC; CDR3: CASSQDTHKRQDYGYTF
V: TRBV14; D: NA; size: once; J: TRBJ1-3; DNA: TGTGCCAGCAGCTCGTACTCTGGAAACACCATATATTTT; CDR3: CASSSYSGNTIYF
V: TRBV6-1; D: TRBD2; size: once; J: TRBJ2-7; DNA: TGTGCCAGCAGTGCAAGGACTAGCGGGAGTGAAAGGGGGCCTTACGAGCAGTACTTC; CDR3: CASSARTSGSERGPYEQYF
V: TRBV14; D: TRBD1; size: NA; J: TRBJ1-2; DNA: TGTGCCAGCAGCCAAGGACAGGGGGCAGTCTATGGCTACACCTTC; CDR3: CASSQGQGAVYGYTF
V: TRBV6-4; D: NA; size: NA; J: TRBJ2-1; DNA: TGTGCCAGCAGTGACTCTTTTGGGAGCGACTCCTACAATGAGCAGTTCTTC; CDR3: CASSDSFGSDSYNEQFF
V: TRBV4-3; D: NA; size: NA; J: TRBJ2-6; DNA: TGCGCCAGCAGCCAAGATCGGAGCGCTGGGGCCAACGTCCTGACTTTC; CDR3: CASSQDRSAGANVLTF
V: TRBV25-1; D: TRBD1; size: NA; J: TRBJ1-1; DNA: TGTGCCAGCAGTGGACGGGACAGTGGGGTAACTGAAGCTTTCTTT; CDR3: CASSGRDSGVTEAFF
V: TRBV5-6; D: TRBD1; size: NA; J: TRBJ1-2; DNA: TGTGCCAGCAGCTTGGTTTGTCCAGGGGGCAATGGCTACACCTTC; CDR3: CASSLVCPGGNGYTF
V: TRBV5-6; D: NA; size: NA; J: TRBJ2-2; DNA: TGTGCCAGCAGCTGGAGAGAGGACACCGGGGAGCTGTTTTTT; CDR3: CASSWREDTGELFF
V: TRBV28; D: TRBD1; size: NA; J: TRBJ2-7; DNA: TGTGCCAGCAGTTTTTGGGTCCTGACAGGGGGCTTATGCGAGCAGTACTTC; CDR3: CASSFWVLTGGLCEQYF
V: TRBV4-2; D: TRBD2; size: few; J: TRBJ2-5; DNA: TGTGCCAGCAGCCCAGGACTAGGAGAGACCCAGTACTTC; CDR3: CASSPGLGETQYF
V: TRBV13; D: TRBD2; size: NA; J: TRBJ2-2; DNA: TGTGCCAGCAGCACAAAGCAGGGGGTGCTAGCGGGAGGAACGACCGGGGAGCTGTTTTTT; CDR3: CASSTKQGVLAGGTTGELFF
V: TRBV29-1; D: TRBD2; size: NA; J: TRBJ2-3; DNA: TGCAGCGTTAGCTGGACTAGCGGGAGGGCCTGCACAGATACGCAGTATTTT; CDR3: CSVSWTSGRACTDTQYF
V: TRBV27; D: TRBD1; size: NA; J: TRBJ2-7; DNA: TGTGCCAGCAGTCACCCAGGTTTAGGGGGCTTAATCTACGAGCAGTACTTC; CDR3: CASSHPGLGGLIYEQYF
V: TRBV30; D: NA; size: once; J: TRBJ1-5; DNA: TGTGCCTGGAGTCCGCCCCATGGACACCTCAATCAGCCCCAGCATTTT; CDR3: CAWSPPHGHLNQPQHF